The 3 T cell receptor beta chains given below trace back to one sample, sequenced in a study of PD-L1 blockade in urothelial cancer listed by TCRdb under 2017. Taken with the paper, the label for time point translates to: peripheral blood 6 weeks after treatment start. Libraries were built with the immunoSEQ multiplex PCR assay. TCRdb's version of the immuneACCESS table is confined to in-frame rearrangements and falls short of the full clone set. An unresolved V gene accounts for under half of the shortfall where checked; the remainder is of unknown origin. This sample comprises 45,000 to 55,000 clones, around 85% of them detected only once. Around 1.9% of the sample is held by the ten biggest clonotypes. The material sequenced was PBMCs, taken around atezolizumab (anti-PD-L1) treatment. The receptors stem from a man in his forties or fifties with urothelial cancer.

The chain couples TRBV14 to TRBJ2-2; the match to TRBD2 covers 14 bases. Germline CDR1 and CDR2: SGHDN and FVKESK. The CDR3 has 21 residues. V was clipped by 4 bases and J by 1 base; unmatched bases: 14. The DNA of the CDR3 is TGTGCCAGCAGCCCCGGACTAGCGGGAGGCCTAGGACTATTGAACACCGGGGAGCTGTTTTTT. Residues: CASSPGLAGGLGLLNTGELFF.

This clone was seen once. For the CDR3, the DNA is TGTGCCAGCAGCTCTTACACCTTACAGGGGGGGTTGAACACTGAAGCTTTCTTT. This codes for CASSSYTLQGGLNTEAFF. The chain uses TRBV6-9 and TRBJ1-1, with 8 bases lining up with TRBD1. Germline V gene sequence: CDR1 MNHGY, CDR2 SVAAGI. The J segment lost 0 bases and the V segment lost 6 bases, leaving 15 bases of the junction unmatched. The CDR3 contains 18 residues.

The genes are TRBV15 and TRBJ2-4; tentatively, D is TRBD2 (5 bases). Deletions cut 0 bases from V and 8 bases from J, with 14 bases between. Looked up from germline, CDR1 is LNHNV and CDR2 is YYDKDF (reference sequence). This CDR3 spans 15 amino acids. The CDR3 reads CATSRDTPGLDIQYF. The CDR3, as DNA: TGTGCCACCAGCAGAGACACCCCGGGGTTGGACATTCAGTACTTC.